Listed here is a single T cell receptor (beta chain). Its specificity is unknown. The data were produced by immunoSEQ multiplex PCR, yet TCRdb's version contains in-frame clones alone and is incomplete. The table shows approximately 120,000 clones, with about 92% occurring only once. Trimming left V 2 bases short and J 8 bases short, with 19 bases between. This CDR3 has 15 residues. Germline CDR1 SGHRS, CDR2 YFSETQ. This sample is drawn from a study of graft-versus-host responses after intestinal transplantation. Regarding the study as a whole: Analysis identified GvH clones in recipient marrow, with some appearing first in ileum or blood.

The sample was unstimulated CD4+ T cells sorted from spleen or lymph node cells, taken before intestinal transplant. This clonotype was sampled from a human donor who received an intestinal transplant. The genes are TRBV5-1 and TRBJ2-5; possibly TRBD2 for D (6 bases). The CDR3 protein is CASSLVDYSRETQYF. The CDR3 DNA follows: TGCGCCAGCAGCTTAGTGGACTACTCAAGAGAAACCCAGTACTTC.